The 5 T cell receptor beta chains below were found in one sample sequenced in a study of T cell responses to AZD1222 COVID-19 vaccine. The protocol was immunoSEQ multiplex PCR, while the TCRdb copy is restricted to in-frame clones and leaves out a portion. This table holds 200,000 to 250,000 clones, approximately 94% found once. The source material was peripheral blood, sampled on day 0 of MenACWY control vaccination. Source of these receptors: an adult in good health.

This chain uses TRBV10-3 with TRBJ2-5, with 14 positions matching TRBD2. V dropped 6 bases and J dropped 5; count of bases not matched to a gene: 11. The CDR3 runs 17 residues. Germline CDR1 and CDR2: ENHRY and SYGVKD. The CDR3 spells CAISATGTSGGRETQYF. The DNA of the CDR3 is TGTGCCATCAGCGCCACCGGGACTAGCGGGGGTCGGGAGACCCAGTACTTC.

The chain combines TRBV7-9 with TRBJ2-1; 7 nucleotides line up with TRBD1. Germline-derived CDR1 and CDR2 are SEHNR and FQNEAQ (reference sequence). The CDR3 runs to 15 residues. J gave up 2 bases and V 3 bases, and 4 bases lay outside the gene matches. The CDR3 DNA follows: TGTGCCAGCAGCTTGAGACAGGGCGCCTACAATGAGCAGTTCTTC. Protein sequence: CASSLRQGAYNEQFF.

The chain has TRBV5-1 and TRBJ2-2; D call uncertain. Germline V CDR1 and CDR2: SGHRS, YFSETQ. The CDR3 is 14 residues long. The V end lost 5 bases, the J end lost 7 bases, and 15 bases lay between the germline ends. CDR3: CASSRQLTGGELFF. The CDR3 DNA reads as TGCGCCAGCAGTAGACAACTGACCGGCGGGGAGCTGTTTTTT.

The rearrangement links TRBV4-2 to TRBJ2-1; a possible D gene is TRBD2 (7 bases). V lost 8 bases and J 3 bases, leaving 20 bases between the germline ends. The germline CDR1 and CDR2 sequences are LGHNA and YNFKEQ. The CDR3 runs to 16 residues. This CDR3 reads CASGLGGGTFYNEQFF. The CDR3 nucleotides read TGTGCCAGCGGCCTCGGCGGGGGCACATTCTACAATGAGCAGTTCTTC.

The V gene is TRBV5-4, the J gene TRBJ2-3, with D unclear. The CDR3 loop spans 11 amino acids. Trimming pared 3 bases from V and 5 bases from J, leaving 4 bases between. From germline, CDR1 is SGHNT and CDR2 YYREEE (reference sequence). DNA for the CDR3: TGTGCCAGCAGCTGGTTAGATACGCAGTATTTT. Translation: CASSWLDTQYF.